The rows below give T cell receptor beta chains drawn from one sample of a study of T cells in Graves' hyperthyroidism and ophthalmopathy. A single record per CDR3 protein comes from TCRdb applying MiXCR to the multiplex PCR reads. The table lists over 650,000 distinct CDR3 sequences, 15% to 20% of them singletons. Input material: blood. Every receptor here comes from a man aged 18-30 years with Graves' hyperthyroidism. The conserved cysteine and the conserved F or W are not part of the CDR3 here. For some rows the clone size is stated as once, few or many, or as a class when expanded; others skip it.

V gene	CDR3 length	clone size	CDR3 protein
TRBV6-6	12	few	ASSYGGGLREQF
TRBV20-1	11	few	SVTPGSTDTQY
TRBV29-1	11	.	SVEGQGSSEQF
TRBV20-1	14	.	SARTSGRANTGELF
TRBV28	10	.	ASSSSYSTIY
TRBV28	13	many	ASTDLAGEGKTQY
TRBV28	14	few	ASSPLQGLVNTEAF
TRBV11-2	9	many	ASSHNNEQF
TRBV28	12	many	ASSSGTFWATQY
TRBV28	13	.	ASSAAGRNTDTQD
TRBV29-1	11	few	SASQGADEKLF
TRBV20-1	12	many	SATSGTVYNEQF
TRBV7-9	11	.	ASSLGERNTIY
TRBV12-3/TRBV12-4	11	many	ASRVGENTEAF
TRBV30	10	.	AWGREPQPQH
TRBV16	13	.	ASSKEDGAAYEQY
TRBV12-3/TRBV12-4	11	many	ASSLLAIYEQY
TRBV28	13	.	ASSPFGAPNEKLF
TRBV5-6	10	few	ASSLNRNEQF
TRBV7-2	14	.	ASSLALRGRGDTQY
TRBV11-2	11	.	ASSLGQGFEQY
TRBV5-1	12	many	ASSSWDTNYEQY
TRBV7-9	14	many	ASSLAYGGLQETQY
TRBV29-1	11	.	SVECGVIDEQY
TRBV5-1	14	many	ASSLFAGRFTDTQY
TRBV27	14	many	ASSSLGGSYNSPLH
TRBV20-1	13	many	SASAGTSGNNEQF
TRBV19	15	.	ASSPGGGRYSNQPQH
TRBV27	13	many	ASSHGLAAYNEQF
TRBV6-1	12	many	ASSRGTNQETQY
TRBV11-3	14	.	ASSPWALANTGELF
TRBV29-1	16	.	SVDLTGWLLSPYSEQF
TRBV20-1	14	.	SARRVGGPRGETQY
TRBV27	15	few	ASSPGRGRAGGGELF
TRBV28	17	many	ASSSPKGHDGVLSYEQY
TRBV6-1	10	many	ASRFTTGELF
TRBV20-1	12	.	SAGRGPINSPLH
TRBV2	11	.	ASSDRDGQPQH
TRBV4-2	15	.	ASSSLLTSPTHYEQY
TRBV28	16	many	ASSRTGTSGTVAETQY
TRBV6-5	13	.	ASSYSKRTTGELF
TRBV10-3	11	many	AISGTGDEKLF
TRBV12-3/TRBV12-4	13	many	ASSFYLAGTDTQY
TRBV18	12	.	ASSPPDVSVTQY
TRBV12-5	12	many	ASAMGQASYEQY
TRBV28	12	many	ASSWSGSSYEQY
TRBV5-1	13	few	ASSLGQTGVGELF
TRBV3-1	10	many	ASSLALNEQF
TRBV6-1	13	once	ASSPDRSQSYEQY
TRBV25-1	14	few	ASSDGGSSQTDTQY
TRBV7-2	14	many	ASSSRGNSGRNIQY
TRBV6-1	12	.	ASRARTGTDTQY
TRBV27	12	.	ASSLDRLNSPLH
TRBV9	14	few	ASSVGGASSYNEQF
TRBV15	12	many	ATSRGDSSYEQY
TRBV15	11	once	ATSWDRGNTIY
TRBV6-1	15	many	ASTRSPTSSGANVLT
TRBV5-6	10	.	ASSFQSDEQY
TRBV20-1	11	many	SAKLSGANVLT